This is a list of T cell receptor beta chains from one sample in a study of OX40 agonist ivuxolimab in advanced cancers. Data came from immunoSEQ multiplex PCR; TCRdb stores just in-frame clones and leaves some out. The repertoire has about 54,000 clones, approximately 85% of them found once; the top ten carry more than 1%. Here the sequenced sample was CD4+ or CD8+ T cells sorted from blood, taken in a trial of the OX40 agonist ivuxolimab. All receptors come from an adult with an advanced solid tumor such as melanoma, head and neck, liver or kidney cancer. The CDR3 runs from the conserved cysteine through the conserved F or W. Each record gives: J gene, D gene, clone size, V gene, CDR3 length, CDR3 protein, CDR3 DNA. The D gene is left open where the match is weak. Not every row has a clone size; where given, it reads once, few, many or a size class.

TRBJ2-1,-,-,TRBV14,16,CASSQIIGSSYNEQFF,TGTGCCAGCAGCCAAATTATAGGGAGCTCCTACAATGAGCAGTTCTTC
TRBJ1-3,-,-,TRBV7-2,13,CASSFYSGNTIYF,TGTGCCAGCTCTTTCTACTCTGGAAACACCATATATTTT
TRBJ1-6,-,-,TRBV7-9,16,CASSRTEGLFNSPLHF,TGTGCCAGCAGCCGGACGGAAGGCCTTTTTAATTCACCCCTCCACTTT
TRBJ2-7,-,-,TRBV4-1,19,CASSQEGGRGFGNSYEQYF,TGCGCCAGCAGCCAAGAGGGAGGTCGCGGGTTCGGGAACTCCTACGAGCAGTACTTC
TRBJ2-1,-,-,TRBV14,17,CASSQKEIDRQGNEQFF,TGTGCCAGCAGCCAAAAAGAGATAGATCGGCAGGGTAATGAGCAGTTCTTC
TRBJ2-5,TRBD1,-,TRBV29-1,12,CSARQGPETQYF,TGCAGCGCAAGACAGGGCCCAGAGACCCAGTACTTC
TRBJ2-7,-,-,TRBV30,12,CAWSDYGGEQYF,TGTGCCTGGAGTGATTATGGGGGCGAGCAGTACTTC
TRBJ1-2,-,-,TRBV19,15,CASAADSQANYGYTF,TGTGCCAGCGCCGCGGACAGCCAAGCTAACTATGGCTACACCTTC
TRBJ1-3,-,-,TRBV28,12,CATQGGRNTIYF,TGTGCCACCCAAGGGGGGCGAAACACCATATATTTT
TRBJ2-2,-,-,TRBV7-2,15,CASSFSQGGGGELFF,TGTGCCAGCAGCTTCTCTCAGGGGGGCGGCGGGGAGCTGTTTTTT
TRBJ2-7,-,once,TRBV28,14,CASSSGTFSYEQYF,TGTGCCAGCAGTTCAGGGACCTTCTCCTACGAGCAGTACTTC
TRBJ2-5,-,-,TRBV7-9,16,CASSLVGSDLQETQYF,TGTGCCAGCAGCTTAGTAGGGTCAGACCTACAAGAGACCCAGTACTTC
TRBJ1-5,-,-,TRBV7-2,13,CASSPSSNQPQHF,TGTGCCAGCAGCCCAAGTAGCAATCAGCCCCAGCATTTT
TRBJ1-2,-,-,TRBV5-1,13,CASSQDSPSGYTF,TGCGCCAGCAGTCAGGACAGCCCCTCCGGCTACACCTTC
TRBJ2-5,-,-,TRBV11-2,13,CASSPGHQETQYF,TGTGCCAGCTCCCCAGGGCACCAAGAGACCCAGTACTTC
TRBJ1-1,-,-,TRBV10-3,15,CAISEAGDGDTEAFF,TGTGCCATCAGTGAGGCAGGGGATGGGGACACTGAAGCTTTCTTT
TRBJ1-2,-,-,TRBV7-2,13,CASSSSTGLGYTF,TGTGCCAGCAGCTCGTCGACAGGACTCGGCTACACCTTC
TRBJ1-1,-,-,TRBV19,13,CASSIGQNTEAFF,TGTGCCAGTAGTATCGGGCAGAACACTGAAGCTTTCTTT
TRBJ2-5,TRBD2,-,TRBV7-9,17,CASSWTSGRVYQETQYF,TGTGCCAGCAGCTGGACTAGCGGGAGAGTGTACCAAGAGACCCAGTACTTC
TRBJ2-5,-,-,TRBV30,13,CAWSPGLTETQYF,TGTGCCTGGAGTCCCGGACTGACCGAGACCCAGTACTTC
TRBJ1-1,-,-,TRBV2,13,CASSLGVNTEAFF,TGTGCCAGCAGTTTGGGAGTGAACACTGAAGCTTTCTTT
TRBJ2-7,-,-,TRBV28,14,CASRKLDSSYEQYF,TGTGCCAGCAGGAAATTGGACAGTTCCTACGAGCAGTACTTC
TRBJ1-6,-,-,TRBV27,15,CASSSWATGDSPLHF,TGTGCCAGCAGTTCCTGGGCCACCGGGGATTCACCCCTCCACTTT
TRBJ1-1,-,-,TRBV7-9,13,CASSRGAYTEAFF,TGTGCCAGCAGCCGGGGGGCTTACACTGAAGCTTTCTTT
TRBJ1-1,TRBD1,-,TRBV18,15,CASSRDTQGGTEAFF,TGTGCCAGCTCACGGGACACTCAGGGGGGCACTGAAGCTTTCTTT
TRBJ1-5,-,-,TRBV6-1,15,CASSSLSHSNQPQHF,TGTGCCAGCAGTTCCCTTTCCCATAGCAATCAGCCCCAGCATTTT
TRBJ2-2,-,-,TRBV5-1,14,CASTVDGAAGELFF,TGCGCCAGCACCGTGGACGGGGCGGCCGGGGAGCTGTTTTTT
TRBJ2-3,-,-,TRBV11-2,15,CASSRRGSSTDTQYF,TGTGCCAGCAGCCGTCGGGGATCTAGCACAGATACGCAGTATTTT
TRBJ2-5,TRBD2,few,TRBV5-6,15,CASSGVAGTQETQYF,TGTGCCAGCAGCGGCGTAGCGGGGACCCAAGAGACCCAGTACTTC
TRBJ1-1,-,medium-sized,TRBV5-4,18,CASSSNTQGYGLGTEAFF,TGTGCCAGCAGCTCAAACACCCAGGGTTATGGCTTAGGCACTGAAGCTTTCTTT
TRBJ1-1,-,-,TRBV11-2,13,CASSSAGAVEAFF,TGTGCCAGCAGCTCCGCCGGGGCGGTTGAAGCTTTCTTT
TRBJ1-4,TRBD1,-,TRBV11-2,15,CASSLGGTGGEKLFF,TGTGCCAGCAGCTTAGGAGGGACAGGAGGAGAAAAACTGTTTTTT
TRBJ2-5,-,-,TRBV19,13,CASNTGRGETQYF,TGTGCCAGTAATACGGGGAGAGGAGAGACCCAGTACTTC
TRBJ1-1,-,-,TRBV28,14,CASSYRGGNTEAFF,TGTGCCAGCAGTTATCGGGGGGGGAACACTGAAGCTTTCTTT
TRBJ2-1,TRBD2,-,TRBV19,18,CASSIARGLAGVGNEQFF,TGTGCCAGTAGTATAGCACGGGGACTAGCGGGGGTGGGGAATGAGCAGTTCTTC
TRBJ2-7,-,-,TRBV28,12,CASSPDSYEQYF,TGTGCCAGCAGTCCCGACAGCTACGAGCAGTACTTC
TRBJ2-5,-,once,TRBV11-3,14,CASSPNGIGETQYF,TGTGCCAGCAGCCCGAACGGGATCGGAGAGACCCAGTACTTC
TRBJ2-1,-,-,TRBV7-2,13,CASSGYSRNEQFF,TGTGCCAGCAGCGGATACAGCAGGAATGAGCAGTTCTTC